This entry describes one T cell receptor beta chain. Its specificity is not known. A junction boundary mismatches the germline segment, possibly from a read error. The data were obtained in a study of T-cell reconstitution after alpha-beta-depleted transplantation in children. Germline V CDR1 and CDR2: SGHRS, YFSETQ. This CDR3 has 16 residues. Points from the study as a whole: A year post-transplant, T-cell counts and diversity derived mostly from newly produced T cells. The high TCRbeta diversity at day 60 in some patients came from surviving recipient T cells and thymic progenitors.

Unique molecular identifiers featured in how the TCRbeta library was prepared. Each CDR3 protein gets one entry after TCRdb re-called the PCR reads with MiXCR. The table has 200,000 to 250,000 distinct CDR3 sequences, 11% seen once. The sample was PBMCs, taken before TCRalphabeta/CD19-depleted stem cell transplant. The chain carries TRBV5-1 and TRBJ1-1; 9 positions match TRBD1. This TCR was recovered from a child under two years old with acute myeloid leukemia, due to receive a stem cell transplant. CDR3 sequence: CVSRTTGGAVNTEAFF. In DNA, the CDR3 is TGCGTCAGCAGGACCACAGGGGGCGCGGTGAACACTGAAGCTTTCTTT.